This TCR beta chain was documented in a study of identical twins. The sample holds a few counts of this clonotype. J was trimmed by 0 bases and V by 2 bases; bases with no gene match: 17. Germline assignment: CDR1 KGHDR and CDR2 SFDVKD. CDR3 length equals 20 residues. TCRdb fed the 5' RACE reads into MiXCR, producing one record per CDR3 protein. This table holds fewer than 550,000 distinct CDR3 sequences, roughly an eighth found once. Separately, the same data were catalogued under a study of yellow fever vaccine responses in identical twins.

This chain connects TRBV24-1 to TRBJ2-7; TRBD2 matches at 8 bases. Sequencing was carried out using CD4+ T cells sorted from blood. The receptor's source is a woman aged 18 to 35 in good health. The CDR3 here is CATSDSDPGLVYRGSYEQYF. In nucleotides, the CDR3 is TGTGCCACCAGTGATTCGGATCCGGGACTAGTATATAGAGGCTCCTACGAGCAGTACTTC.